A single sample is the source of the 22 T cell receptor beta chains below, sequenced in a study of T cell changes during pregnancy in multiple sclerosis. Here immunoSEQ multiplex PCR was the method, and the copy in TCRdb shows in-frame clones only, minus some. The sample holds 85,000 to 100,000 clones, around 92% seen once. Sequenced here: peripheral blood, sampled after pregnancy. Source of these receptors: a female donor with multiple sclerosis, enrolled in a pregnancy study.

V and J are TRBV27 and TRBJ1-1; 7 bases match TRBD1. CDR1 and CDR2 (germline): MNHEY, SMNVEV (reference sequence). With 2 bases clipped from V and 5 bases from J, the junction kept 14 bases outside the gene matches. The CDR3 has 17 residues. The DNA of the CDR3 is TGTGCCAGCAGTTTAGATCCGTATGTGACAGGGAAAACTGAAGCTTTCTTT. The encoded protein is CASSLDPYVTGKTEAFF.

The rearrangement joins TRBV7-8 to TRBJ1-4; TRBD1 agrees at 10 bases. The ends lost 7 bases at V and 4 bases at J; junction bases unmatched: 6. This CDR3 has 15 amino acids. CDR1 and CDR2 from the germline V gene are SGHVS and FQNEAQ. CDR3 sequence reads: CASKTGGLFNEKLFF. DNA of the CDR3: TGTGCCAGCAAGACAGGGGGCCTATTTAATGAAAAACTGTTTTTT.

Here the CDR3 reads CASSPRGSYNEQFF. The CDR3 DNA follows: TGTGCCAGCAGCCCAAGGGGCAGCTACAATGAGCAGTTCTTC. This chain connects TRBV7-2 to TRBJ2-1, with D perhaps matching TRBD1 (5 bases). CDR3 length: 14 amino acids. V lost 5 bases, J lost 3 bases, and 11 bases lay in between. Germline V CDR1 and CDR2: SGHTA, FQGNSA.

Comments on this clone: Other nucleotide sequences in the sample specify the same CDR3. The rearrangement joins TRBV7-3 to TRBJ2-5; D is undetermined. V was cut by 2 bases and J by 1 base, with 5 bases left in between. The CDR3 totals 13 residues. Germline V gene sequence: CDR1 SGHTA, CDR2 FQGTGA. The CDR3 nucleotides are TGTGCCAGCAGCTTAGGCACCCAAGAGACCCAGTACTTC. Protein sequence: CASSLGTQETQYF.

CDR3 residues: CASSLVAGQGTEAFF. The DNA of the CDR3 is TGTGCCAGCAGCTTAGTCGCAGGGCAAGGCACTGAAGCTTTCTTT. This rearrangement joins TRBV7-2 to TRBJ1-1; tentatively, D is TRBD1 (5 bases). This CDR3 comprises 15 residues. V was shortened by 1 base and J by 4 bases, with 13 bases between the two germline ends. The germline CDR1 and CDR2 sequences are SGHTA and FQGNSA.

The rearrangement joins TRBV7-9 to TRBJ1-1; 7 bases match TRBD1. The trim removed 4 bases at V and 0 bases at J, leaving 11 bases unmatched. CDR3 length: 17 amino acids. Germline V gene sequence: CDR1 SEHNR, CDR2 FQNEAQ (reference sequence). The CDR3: CASSWQGTEVMNTEAFF. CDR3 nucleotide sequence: TGTGCCAGCAGCTGGCAGGGGACAGAGGTCATGAACACTGAAGCTTTCTTT.

CDR3 amino acids: CASSPLGNYGYTF. DNA for the CDR3: TGTGCCAGCAGTCCTCTCGGGAACTATGGCTACACCTTC. This chain connects TRBV27 to TRBJ1-2; D gene ambiguous. The germline V gene has CDR1 MNHEY and CDR2 SMNVEV (reference sequence). Trimming cost V 5 bases and J 2 bases, with 9 bases left between them. There are 13 residues in the CDR3.

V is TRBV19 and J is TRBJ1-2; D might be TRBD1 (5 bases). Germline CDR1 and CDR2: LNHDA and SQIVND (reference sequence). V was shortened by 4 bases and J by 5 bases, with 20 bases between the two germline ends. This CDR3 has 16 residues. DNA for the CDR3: TGTGCCAGTAGTACACGTTCGGGGAGGAGGGGATATGGCTACACCTTC. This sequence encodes CASSTRSGRRGYGYTF.

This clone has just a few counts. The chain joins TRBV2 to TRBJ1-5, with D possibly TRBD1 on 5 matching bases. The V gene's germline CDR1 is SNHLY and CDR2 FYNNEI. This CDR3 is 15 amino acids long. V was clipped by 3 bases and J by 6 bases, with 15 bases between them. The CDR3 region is CASSERGGDGQPQHF. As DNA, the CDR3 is TGTGCCAGCAGTGAGAGGGGCGGGGACGGTCAGCCCCAGCATTTT.

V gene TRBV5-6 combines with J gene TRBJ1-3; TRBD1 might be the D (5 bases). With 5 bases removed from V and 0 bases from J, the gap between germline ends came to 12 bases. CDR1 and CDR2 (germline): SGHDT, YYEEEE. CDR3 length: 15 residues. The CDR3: CASSDSTSSGNTIYF. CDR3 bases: TGTGCCAGCAGTGACAGCACGAGCTCTGGAAACACCATATATTTT.

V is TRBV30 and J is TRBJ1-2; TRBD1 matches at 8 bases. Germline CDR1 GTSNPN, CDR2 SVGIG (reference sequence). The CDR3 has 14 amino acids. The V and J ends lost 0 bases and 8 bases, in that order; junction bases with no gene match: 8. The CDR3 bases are TGTGCCTGGAGTGTAGGACAGGGTAGTGAGGGCTACACCTTC. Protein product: CAWSVGQGSEGYTF.

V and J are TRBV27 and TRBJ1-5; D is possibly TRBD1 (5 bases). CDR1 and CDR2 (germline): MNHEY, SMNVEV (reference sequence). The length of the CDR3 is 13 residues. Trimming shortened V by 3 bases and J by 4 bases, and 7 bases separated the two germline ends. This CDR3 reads CASSLKGNQPQHF. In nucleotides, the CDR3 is TGTGCCAGCAGTTTGAAGGGGAATCAGCCCCAGCATTTT.

The CDR3 sequence is CASSSSGGQETQYF. The CDR3 DNA is TGTGCCAGCAGTTCGAGCGGGGGGCAAGAGACCCAGTACTTC. V and J are TRBV28 and TRBJ2-5; 9 bases agree with TRBD2. From germline, CDR1 is MDHEN and CDR2 SYDVKM. The CDR3 has 14 residues. J was trimmed by 2 bases and V by 4 bases; bases with no gene match: 2.

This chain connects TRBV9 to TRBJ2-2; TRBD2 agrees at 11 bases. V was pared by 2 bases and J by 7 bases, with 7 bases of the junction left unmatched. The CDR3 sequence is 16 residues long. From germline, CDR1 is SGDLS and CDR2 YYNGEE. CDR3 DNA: TGTGCCAGCAGCGTCTCGACTAGCGGGGCGGGCGGGGAGCTGTTTTTT. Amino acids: CASSVSTSGAGGELFF.

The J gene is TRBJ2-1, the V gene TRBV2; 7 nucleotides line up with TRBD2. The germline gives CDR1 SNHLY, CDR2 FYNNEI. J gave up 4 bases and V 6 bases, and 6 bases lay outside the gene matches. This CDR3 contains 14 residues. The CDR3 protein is CASSAGERYNEQFF. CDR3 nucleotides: TGTGCCAGCAGCGCGGGAGAGCGGTACAATGAGCAGTTCTTC.

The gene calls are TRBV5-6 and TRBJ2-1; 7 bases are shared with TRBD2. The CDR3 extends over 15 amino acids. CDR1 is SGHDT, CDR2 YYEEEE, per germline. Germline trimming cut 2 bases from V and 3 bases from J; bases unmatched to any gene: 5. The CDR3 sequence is CASSFTGGGYNEQFF. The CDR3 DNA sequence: TGTGCCAGCAGCTTTACGGGAGGTGGCTACAATGAGCAGTTCTTC.

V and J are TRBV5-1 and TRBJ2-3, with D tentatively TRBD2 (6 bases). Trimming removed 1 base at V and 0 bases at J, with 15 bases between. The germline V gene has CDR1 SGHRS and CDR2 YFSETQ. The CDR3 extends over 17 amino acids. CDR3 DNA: TGCGCCAGCAGCTTGTGGGGGAGGCTAGCTAGCACAGATACGCAGTATTTT. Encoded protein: CASSLWGRLASTDTQYF.

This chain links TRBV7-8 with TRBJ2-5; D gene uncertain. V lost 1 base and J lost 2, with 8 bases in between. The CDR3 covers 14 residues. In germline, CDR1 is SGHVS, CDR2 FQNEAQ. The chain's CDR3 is CASSLVRLQETQYF. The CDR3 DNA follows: TGTGCCAGCAGCTTAGTGAGGTTGCAAGAGACCCAGTACTTC.

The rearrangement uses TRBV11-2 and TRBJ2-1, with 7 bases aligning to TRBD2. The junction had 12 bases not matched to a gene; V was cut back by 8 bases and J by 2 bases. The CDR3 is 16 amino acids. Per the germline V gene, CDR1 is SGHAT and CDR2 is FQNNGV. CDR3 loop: CASVWEGGGAYNEQFF. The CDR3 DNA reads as TGTGCCAGCGTCTGGGAGGGTGGTGGGGCCTACAATGAGCAGTTCTTC.

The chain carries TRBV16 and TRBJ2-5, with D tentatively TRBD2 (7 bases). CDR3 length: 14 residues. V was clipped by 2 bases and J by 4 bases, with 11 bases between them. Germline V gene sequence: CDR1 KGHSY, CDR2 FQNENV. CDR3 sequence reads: CASSQGGARETQYF. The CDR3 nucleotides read TGTGCCAGCAGCCAAGGGGGGGCCCGAGAGACCCAGTACTTC.

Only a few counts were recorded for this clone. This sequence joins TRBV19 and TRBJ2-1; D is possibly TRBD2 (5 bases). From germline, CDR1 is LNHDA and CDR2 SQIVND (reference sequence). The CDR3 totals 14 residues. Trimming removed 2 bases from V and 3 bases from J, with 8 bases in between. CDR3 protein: CASSIRGNYNEQFF. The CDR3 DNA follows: TGTGCCAGTAGTATAAGAGGGAACTACAATGAGCAGTTCTTC.

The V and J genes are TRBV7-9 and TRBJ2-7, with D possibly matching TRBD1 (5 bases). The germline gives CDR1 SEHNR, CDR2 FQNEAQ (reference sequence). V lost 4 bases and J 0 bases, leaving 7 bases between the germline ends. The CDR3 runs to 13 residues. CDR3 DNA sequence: TGTGCCAGCAGCTCCGACAGCTCCTACGAGCAGTACTTC. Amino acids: CASSSDSSYEQYF.